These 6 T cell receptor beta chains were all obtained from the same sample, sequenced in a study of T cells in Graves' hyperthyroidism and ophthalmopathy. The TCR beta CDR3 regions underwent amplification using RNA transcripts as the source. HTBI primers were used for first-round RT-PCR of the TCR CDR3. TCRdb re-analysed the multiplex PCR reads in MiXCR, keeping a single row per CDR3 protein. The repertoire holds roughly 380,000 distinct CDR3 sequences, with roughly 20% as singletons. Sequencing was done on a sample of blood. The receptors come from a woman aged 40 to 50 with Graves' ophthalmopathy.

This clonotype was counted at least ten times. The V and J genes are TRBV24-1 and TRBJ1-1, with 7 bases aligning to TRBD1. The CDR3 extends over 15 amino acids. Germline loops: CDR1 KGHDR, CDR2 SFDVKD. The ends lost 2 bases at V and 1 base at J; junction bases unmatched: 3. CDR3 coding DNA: TGTGCCACCAGTGATTCGGGACAGCCGAACACTGAAGCTTTCTTT. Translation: CATSDSGQPNTEAFF.

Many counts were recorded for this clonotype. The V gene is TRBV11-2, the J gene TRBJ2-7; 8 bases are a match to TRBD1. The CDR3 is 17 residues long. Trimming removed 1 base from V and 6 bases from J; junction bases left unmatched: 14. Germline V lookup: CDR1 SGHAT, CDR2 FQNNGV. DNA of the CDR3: TGTGCCAGCAGCTTAGGGGACAGGATCTTTGGGGTATGCGAGCAGTACTTC. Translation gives CASSLGDRIFGVCEQYF.

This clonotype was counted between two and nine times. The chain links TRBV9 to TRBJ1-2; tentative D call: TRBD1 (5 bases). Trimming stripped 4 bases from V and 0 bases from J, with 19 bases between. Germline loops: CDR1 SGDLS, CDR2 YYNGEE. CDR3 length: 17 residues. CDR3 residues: CASSPPEGLTANYGYTF. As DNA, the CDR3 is TGTGCCAGCAGCCCCCCCGAGGGGCTTACGGCTAACTATGGCTACACCTTC.

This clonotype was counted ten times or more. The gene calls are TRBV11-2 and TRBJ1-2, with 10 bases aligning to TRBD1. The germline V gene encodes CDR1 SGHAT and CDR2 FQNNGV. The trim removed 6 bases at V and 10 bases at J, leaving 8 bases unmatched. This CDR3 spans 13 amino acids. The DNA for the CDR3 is TGTGCCAGCAGACAGACAGGGGGCGGGGACTACACCTTC. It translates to CASRQTGGGDYTF.

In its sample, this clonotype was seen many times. CDR3 region: CASSSGGENTEAFF. The CDR3 coding sequence is TGCGCCAGCAGCTCAGGCGGAGAAAACACTGAAGCTTTCTTT. V and J are TRBV5-1 and TRBJ1-1; D ambiguous. The CDR3 is 14 residues long. V was cut by 3 bases and J by 2 bases, with 11 bases left in between. CDR1 is SGHRS and CDR2 is YFSETQ in the germline V gene.

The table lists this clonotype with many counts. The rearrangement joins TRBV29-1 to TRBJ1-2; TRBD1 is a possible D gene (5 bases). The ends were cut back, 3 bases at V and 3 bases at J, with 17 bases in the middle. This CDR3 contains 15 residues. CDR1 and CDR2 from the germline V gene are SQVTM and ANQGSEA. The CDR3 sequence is CSVETGVGADYGYTF. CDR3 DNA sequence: TGCAGCGTTGAGACGGGGGTTGGGGCTGACTATGGCTACACCTTC.